These 5 T cell receptor beta chains originate from one sample sequenced in a study of blood T cell repertoires in COVID-19. The method was immunoSEQ multiplex PCR; TCRdb's version includes in-frame clones alone and lacks a portion of them. In the table there are 35,000 to 50,000 clones, more than 70% of which are singletons. Source material: peripheral blood. The receptors were sampled from a human donor in a cohort sampled during active COVID-19.

This sequence joins TRBV14 and TRBJ1-2; D gene uncertain. The CDR3 extends over 14 amino acids. Trimming took 0 bases from V and 10 from J, leaving 15 bases between them. Germline assignment: CDR1 SGHDN and CDR2 FVKESK. For the CDR3, the DNA is TGTGCCAGCAGCCAAGATTCGGGAGCCAGGCCCTACACCTTC. Protein product: CASSQDSGARPYTF.

This clone was seen just once. The chain uses TRBV9 and TRBJ2-3, with TRBD2 matching 8 bases. The ends lost 4 bases at V and 2 bases at J; junction bases unmatched: 9. The CDR3 extends over 16 amino acids. Germline V gene data show CDR1 as SGDLS and CDR2 as YYNGEE. For the CDR3, the DNA is TGTGCCAGCAGCCCTCCGAGCGGGGGATCCACAGATACGCAGTATTTT. Protein: CASSPPSGGSTDTQYF.

The rearrangement uses TRBV29-1 and TRBJ2-5; 7 bases match TRBD2. The CDR3 contains 13 residues. Losses at the gene ends were 2 bases for V and 5 bases for J; bases not matched to a gene: 5. From germline, CDR1 is SQVTM and CDR2 ANQGSEA. The CDR3 DNA is TGCAGCGTTGAATTGGGGAGGGGTGAGACCCAGTACTTC. Amino acids: CSVELGRGETQYF.

The rearrangement links TRBV2 to TRBJ1-3; TRBD1 agrees at 8 bases. Germline V lookup: CDR1 SNHLY, CDR2 FYNNEI. The V gene end was trimmed by 6 bases and the J gene end by 4 bases; junction bases not matched to a gene: 5. The CDR3 totals 14 residues. The CDR3 DNA sequence: TGTGCCAGCAGCGCAACAGGGGGGGGAAACACCATATATTTT. This encodes CASSATGGGNTIYF.

The V gene is TRBV25-1, the J gene TRBJ1-1, with D perhaps TRBD1 (5 bases). The CDR3 is made up of 14 amino acids. The germline V gene encodes CDR1 MGHDK and CDR2 SYGVNS. V gave up 4 bases and J gave up 6 bases, with 15 bases separating them. CDR3 DNA sequence: TGTGCCAGCAGTGGCTCCTTAGCGGGGCCTGAAGCTTTCTTT. It specifies CASSGSLAGPEAFF.